The 21 T cell receptor beta chains reported below all come from one sample, sequenced in a study of blood T cell repertoires in COVID-19. Sequenced by immunoSEQ multiplex PCR; TCRdb stores in-frame clones only, minus some. The sample has around 67,000 clones, roughly 81% seen once. The sample taken for sequencing was peripheral blood. Source of these receptors: a human donor in a cohort sampled during active COVID-19.

This chain links TRBV5-4 with TRBJ2-3, with D perhaps TRBD2 (5 bases). This CDR3 contains 14 residues. Trimming stripped 2 bases from V and 0 bases from J, with 7 bases between. Germline loops: CDR1 SGHNT, CDR2 YYREEE (reference sequence). For the CDR3, the DNA is TGTGCCAGCAGCTTCGGGGAGAGCACAGATACGCAGTATTTT. Protein product: CASSFGESTDTQYF. The entire variable domain, with the rest obtained from reference TRBV5-4 and TRBJ2-3, is as follows: ETGVTQSPTHLIKTRGQQVTLRCSSQSGHNTVSWYQQALGQGPQFIFQYYREEENGRGNFPPRFSGLQFPNYSSELNVNALELDDSALYLCASSFGESTDTQYFGPGTRLTVL.

J is TRBJ1-1 and V is TRBV2; 8 positions agree with TRBD1. V shed 10 bases, J shed 1 base, and the junction held 5 bases outside the gene matches. Germline loops: CDR1 SNHLY, CDR2 FYNNEI. The CDR3 has 13 amino acids. The CDR3 loop reads CATRGQANTEAFF. The CDR3 DNA follows: TGTGCCACCAGGGGACAGGCGAACACTGAAGCTTTCTTT.

This chain links TRBV2 with TRBJ1-1, with 8 bases identical to TRBD1. J was trimmed by 2 bases and V by 6 bases; bases with no gene match: 5. The CDR3 length is 14 residues. Germline assignment: CDR1 SNHLY and CDR2 FYNNEI. CDR3 loop: CASRKDRANTEAFF. In DNA form, the CDR3 reads TGTGCCAGCAGAAAGGACAGGGCCAACACTGAAGCTTTCTTT.

In regard to this clone: Other DNA sequences in this specimen translate into the identical CDR3. This chain connects TRBV24-1 to TRBJ2-7; 11 bases match TRBD1. CDR3 length equals 15 residues. Germline-derived CDR1 and CDR2 are KGHDR and SFDVKD. The V gene end was trimmed by 2 bases and the J gene end by 4 bases; junction bases not matched to a gene: 3. CDR3 DNA sequence: TGTGCCACCAGTGATTCCGGGACAGGGGGTTACGAGCAGTACTTC. It specifies CATSDSGTGGYEQYF.

The CDR3 DNA sequence: TGTGCCAGCAGCTCGTTCGGGACAGGGGATGAAAAACTGTTTTTT. Protein: CASSSFGTGDEKLFF. The chain has TRBV7-9 and TRBJ1-4; 10 bases agree with TRBD1. Germline trimming cut 4 bases from V and 6 bases from J; bases unmatched to any gene: 5. The germline CDR1 and CDR2 sequences are SEHNR and FQNEAQ (reference sequence). The CDR3 sequence is 15 residues long.

The V gene is TRBV3-1 (or the pseudogene TRBV3-2), the J gene TRBJ1-5; 11 bases line up with TRBD1. The V gene end was trimmed by 3 bases and the J gene end by 0 bases; junction bases not matched to a gene: 16. This CDR3 spans 21 amino acids. Germline lookup yields CDR1 LGHDT and CDR2 YNNKEL (reference sequence). The CDR3 DNA follows: TGTGCCAGCAGCCATAGGACAGGGGGCCCTTCGGACTATTATAGCAATCAGCCCCAGCATTTT. Its translation is CASSHRTGGPSDYYSNQPQHF.

The V and J genes are TRBV28 and TRBJ2-2; 7 bases align to TRBD2. The CDR3 runs 15 residues. V lost 5 bases, J lost 7 bases, and 10 bases stayed unmatched. Looked up from germline, CDR1 is MDHEN and CDR2 is SYDVKM. The CDR3 DNA reads TGTGCCAGCAGTACCGGGAGGTGGTATAGCGGGGAGCTGTTTTTT. This sequence encodes CASSTGRWYSGELFF.

The V and J genes are TRBV15 and TRBJ2-4, with a tentative D call TRBD2 (7 bases). The CDR3 extends over 12 amino acids. Trimming left V 5 bases short and J 8 bases short, with 10 bases between. Per the germline V gene, CDR1 is LNHNV and CDR2 is YYDKDF (reference sequence). The CDR3 reads CATSGGGHIQYF. Written as DNA, the CDR3 is TGTGCCACCAGCGGGGGGGGCCACATTCAGTACTTC.

The chain links TRBV6-5 to TRBJ2-1; 10 bases match TRBD2. CDR1 MNHEY and CDR2 SVGAGI come from the germline V gene. The CDR3 consists of 15 residues. With 2 bases clipped from V and 10 bases from J, the junction kept 8 bases outside the gene matches. The DNA for the CDR3 is TGTGCCAGCAGTTACGAAGCGGGAGGGCCGGAGGAGCAGTTCTTC. As protein: CASSYEAGGPEEQFF.

The gene calls are TRBV30 and TRBJ1-2; 11 bases are shared with TRBD1. CDR1 is GTSNPN and CDR2 is SVGIG in the germline V gene (reference sequence). With V trimmed by 4 bases and J by 9 bases, 7 bases remained unmatched. The CDR3 totals 13 residues. As DNA, the CDR3 is TGTGCCTGGAACCTGGGACAGGGGGAGAGCTACACCTTC. It is translated as CAWNLGQGESYTF.

The chain joins TRBV18 to TRBJ1-2; D is perhaps TRBD1 (6 bases). V shed 5 bases and J shed 5 bases, with 21 bases lying between them. CDR3 size: 16 residues. Germline CDR1 and CDR2: KGHSH and LQKENI. The DNA for the CDR3 is TGTGCCAGCTCATCGGAATCAGGACAGATCTTATATGGCTACACCTTC. Protein sequence: CASSSESGQILYGYTF.

This clone was detected many times. The chain couples TRBV11-3 to TRBJ1-1; 8 positions match TRBD1. Trimming took 4 bases from V and 4 from J; bases not matched to a gene: 2. Germline lookup yields CDR1 SGHNT and CDR2 YENEEA. This CDR3 comprises 13 residues. CDR3 protein: CASSSGTGTEAFF. DNA for the CDR3: TGTGCCAGCAGCTCCGGGACAGGCACTGAAGCTTTCTTT.

The chain joins TRBV6-5 to TRBJ1-1; no clear D. Germline lookup yields CDR1 MNHEY and CDR2 SVGAGI. The CDR3 has 14 residues. Trimming removed 0 bases at V and 3 bases at J, with 8 bases between. Here the CDR3 reads CASSYSRFYTEAFF. The CDR3 DNA follows: TGTGCCAGCAGTTACTCGCGTTTTTACACTGAAGCTTTCTTT.

In DNA form, the CDR3 reads TGTGCCAGCCAAGGGGTTAACTATGGCTACACCTTC. Translated, it gives CASQGVNYGYTF. The chain couples TRBV7-9 to TRBJ1-2; possible D gene TRBD1, 5 bases. Germline lookup yields CDR1 SEHNR and CDR2 FQNEAQ (reference sequence). V was pared by 8 bases and J by 1 base, with 8 bases between. This CDR3 region has 12 residues.

This clone was seen a few times. The chain is built from TRBV7-9 and TRBJ2-7; 7 positions match TRBD2. Per the germline V gene, CDR1 is SEHNR and CDR2 is FQNEAQ (reference sequence). V lost 1 base, J lost 0 bases, and 3 bases stayed unmatched. The CDR3 sequence is 15 residues long. CDR3 nucleotides: TGTGCCAGCAGCTTAGGGGGCGGGAGCTCCTACGAGCAGTACTTC. Its translation: CASSLGGGSSYEQYF.

The V gene is TRBV6-5, the J gene TRBJ2-2; possible D gene TRBD1, 6 bases. Germline CDR1 MNHEY, CDR2 SVGAGI. This CDR3 has 14 amino acids. Trimming took 7 bases from V and 6 from J, leaving 15 bases between them. CDR3 loop: CASTDRGSAGELFF. CDR3 bases: TGTGCCAGCACCGATAGGGGGAGTGCCGGGGAGCTGTTTTTT.

The gene calls are TRBV12-3 or TRBV12-4 and TRBJ1-2, with D perhaps TRBD1 (6 bases). V was trimmed by 2 bases and J by 8 bases, leaving 12 bases between them. The CDR3 consists of 13 residues. The CDR3 is CASSLTGFEGYTF. CDR3 sequence (DNA): TGTGCCAGCAGTTTAACAGGGTTCGAGGGCTACACCTTC.

This clone was counted once. CDR3 nucleotides: TGTGCCAGCAGGCCCCTCGAGACAGATACGCAGTATTTT. Protein sequence: CASRPLETDTQYF. V and J are TRBV6-6 and TRBJ2-3, with D hard to call. With 6 bases removed from V and 3 bases from J, the gap between germline ends came to 10 bases. CDR3 size: 13 residues. Germline CDR1 and CDR2: MNHNY and SVGAGI (reference sequence).

The rearrangement uses TRBV18 and TRBJ1-2; D gene unclear. Germline lookup yields CDR1 KGHSH and CDR2 LQKENI. Trimming removed 1 base from V and 6 bases from J, with 9 bases in between. This CDR3 is built from 13 residues. This CDR3 is CASSPREDHGYTF. The CDR3 coding sequence is TGTGCCAGCTCACCACGGGAGGACCATGGCTACACCTTC.

This clone has a count of ten or more. The V call is TRBV5-1, the J call TRBJ2-1; D is ambiguous. Trimming stripped 3 bases from V and 5 bases from J, with 9 bases between. The CDR3 contains 13 residues. Germline V gene data show CDR1 as SGHRS and CDR2 as YFSETQ. The CDR3 sequence: CASSSLMNNEQFF. For the CDR3, the DNA is TGCGCCAGCAGCTCACTGATGAACAATGAGCAGTTCTTC.

The rearrangement links TRBV30 to TRBJ1-6; D possibly corresponds to TRBD1 (5 bases). This CDR3 is built from 17 residues. Germline assignment: CDR1 GTSNPN and CDR2 SVGIG (reference sequence). V was shortened by 4 bases and J by 4 bases, with 20 bases between the two germline ends. The CDR3 sequence: CAWTFTIDSKYNSPLHF. The DNA for the CDR3 is TGTGCCTGGACCTTTACCATCGACAGCAAGTATAATTCACCCCTCCACTTT.